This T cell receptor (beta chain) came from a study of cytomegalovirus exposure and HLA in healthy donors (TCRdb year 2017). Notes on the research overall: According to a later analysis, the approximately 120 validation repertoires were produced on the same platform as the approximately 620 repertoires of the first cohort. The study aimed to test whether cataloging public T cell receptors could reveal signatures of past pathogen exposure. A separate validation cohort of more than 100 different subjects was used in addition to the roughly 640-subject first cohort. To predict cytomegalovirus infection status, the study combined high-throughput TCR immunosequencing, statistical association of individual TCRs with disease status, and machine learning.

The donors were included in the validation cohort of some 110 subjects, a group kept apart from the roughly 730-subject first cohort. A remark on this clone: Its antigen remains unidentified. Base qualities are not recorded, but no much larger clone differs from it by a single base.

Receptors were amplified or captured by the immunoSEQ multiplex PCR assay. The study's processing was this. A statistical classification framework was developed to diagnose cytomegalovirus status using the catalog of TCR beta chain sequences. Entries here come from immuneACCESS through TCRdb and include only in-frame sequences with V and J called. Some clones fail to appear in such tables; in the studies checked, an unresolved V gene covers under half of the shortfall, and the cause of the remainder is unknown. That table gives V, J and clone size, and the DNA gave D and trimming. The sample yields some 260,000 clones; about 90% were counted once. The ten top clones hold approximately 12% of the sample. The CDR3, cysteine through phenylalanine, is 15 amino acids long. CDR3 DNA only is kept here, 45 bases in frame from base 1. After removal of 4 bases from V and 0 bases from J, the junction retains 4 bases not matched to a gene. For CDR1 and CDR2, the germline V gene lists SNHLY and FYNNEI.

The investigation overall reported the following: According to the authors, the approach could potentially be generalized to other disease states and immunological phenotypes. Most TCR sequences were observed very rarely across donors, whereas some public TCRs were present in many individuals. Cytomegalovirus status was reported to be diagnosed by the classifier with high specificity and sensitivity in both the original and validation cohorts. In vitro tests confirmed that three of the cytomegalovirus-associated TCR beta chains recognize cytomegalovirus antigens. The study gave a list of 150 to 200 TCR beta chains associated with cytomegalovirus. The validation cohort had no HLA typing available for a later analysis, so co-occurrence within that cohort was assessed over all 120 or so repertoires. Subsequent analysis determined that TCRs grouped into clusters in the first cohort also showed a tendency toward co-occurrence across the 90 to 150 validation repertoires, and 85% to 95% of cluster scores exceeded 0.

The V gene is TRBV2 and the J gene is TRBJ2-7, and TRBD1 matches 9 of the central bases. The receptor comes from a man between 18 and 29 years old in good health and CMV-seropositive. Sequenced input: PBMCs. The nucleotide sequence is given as TGTGCCAGCAGTGGAAGACAGGGGGTCTCCTACGAGCAGTACTTC. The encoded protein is CASSGRQGVSYEQYF. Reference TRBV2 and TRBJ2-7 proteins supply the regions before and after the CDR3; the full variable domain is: EPEVTQTPSHQVTQMGQEVILRCVPISNHLYFYWYRQILGQKVEFLVSFYNNEISEKSEIFDDQFSVERPDGSNFTLKIRSTKLEDSAMYFCASSGRQGVSYEQYFGPGTRLTVT.